These 9 T cell receptor beta chains came from one sample sequenced in a study of cytomegalovirus exposure and HLA in healthy donors. Clones were sequenced by immunoSEQ multiplex PCR, and TCRdb holds only the in-frame ones, with some missing. The sample consists of about 98,000 clones, approximately 88% of them appearing once. The specimen sequenced was PBMCs. Every receptor here comes from a woman aged 30 to 39 in good health and CMV-seronegative.

This chain uses TRBV2 with TRBJ2-1, with TRBD2 matching 10 bases. The germline CDR1 and CDR2 sequences are SNHLY and FYNNEI. After removal of 11 bases from V and 9 bases from J, the junction contained 16 bases not matched to a gene. CDR3 size: 15 residues. In DNA form, the CDR3 reads TGTGCCGGAAAAAAAGAAAGCGGGGGGGCCCGTGAGCAGTTCTTC. Its protein product is CAGKKESGGAREQFF.

The chain couples TRBV7-2 to TRBJ2-2; unclear D gene. The ends were cut back, 5 bases at V and 2 bases at J, with 9 bases in the middle. Germline V CDR1 and CDR2: SGHTA, FQGNSA. The CDR3 is 14 residues long. In DNA form, the CDR3 reads TGTGCCAGCAGCCCTCAGGTCAACACCGGGGAGCTGTTTTTT. This sequence encodes CASSPQVNTGELFF.

The chain has TRBV28 and TRBJ2-1; 10 positions match TRBD2. The germline CDR1 and CDR2 sequences are MDHEN and SYDVKM. V was pared by 5 bases and J by 4 bases, with 2 bases of the junction left unmatched. The CDR3 loop spans 14 amino acids. Here the CDR3 DNA reads TGTGCCAGCAGTCTAGCGGGAGAATACAATGAGCAGTTCTTC. Translating gives CASSLAGEYNEQFF.

This chain connects TRBV11-3 to TRBJ2-3; TRBD1 agrees at 8 bases. The CDR3 spans 16 residues. Trimming removed 3 bases from V and 1 base from J; junction bases left unmatched: 6. CDR1 is SGHNT and CDR2 is YENEEA in the germline V gene. CDR3 in DNA: TGTGCCAGCAGCTTTGAAGGACAGGGAGGCACAGATACGCAGTATTTT. This translates into CASSFEGQGGTDTQYF.

The chain recombines TRBV11-2 with TRBJ2-7; TRBD1 matches 11 bases. V lost 6 bases and J lost 6; bases outside the gene matches: 10. The germline V gene has CDR1 SGHAT and CDR2 FQNNGV. This CDR3 is 15 amino acids long. The CDR3 nucleotides read TGTGCCAGCAGTTCGTCCGGGACAGGGGGAATCGAGCAGTACTTC. Residues: CASSSSGTGGIEQYF.

The genes are TRBV28 and TRBJ2-1; D is ambiguous. V was shortened by 6 bases and J by 2 bases, with 8 bases between the two germline ends. CDR3 size: 13 residues. Germline V gene lookup returns CDR1 MDHEN and CDR2 SYDVKM. CDR3 nucleotides: TGTGCCAGCAGGCAGGCAACCTACAATGAGCAGTTCTTC. Its protein is CASRQATYNEQFF.

With respect to this clone: The junction shows a germline mismatch at one end, possibly a read error. V usage is TRBV10-3 and J usage is TRBJ2-6; D not certain. CDR1 and CDR2 (germline): ENHRY, SYGVKD. The CDR3 covers 17 residues. The DNA of the CDR3 is TGTGCCAGCAGTGGAATTTGGGCGAACTCTGGGGCCAACGTCCTGACTTTC. The encoded protein is CASSGIWANSGANVLTF.

The chain links TRBV6-5 to TRBJ1-5, with 9 bases identical to TRBD1. Germline V gives CDR1 MNHEY, CDR2 SVGAGI. V gave up 6 bases and J gave up 7 bases; unmatched junction bases: 4. The length of the CDR3 is 13 residues. The chain's CDR3 is CASRRQGGQPQHF. DNA of the CDR3: TGTGCCAGCAGGAGACAGGGGGGCCAGCCCCAGCATTTT.

Comments on this clone: Different DNA sequences within this sample yield the same CDR3. V and J are TRBV5-6 and TRBJ2-5, with 11 bases identical to TRBD2. V lost 0 bases to trimming and J lost 2 bases; unmatched junction nucleotides: 0. The CDR3 extends over 15 amino acids. Germline V gene data show CDR1 as SGHDT and CDR2 as YYEEEE. The CDR3 coding sequence is TGTGCCAGCAGCTTGGGACTAGCGGGGCAAGAGACCCAGTACTTC. Protein: CASSLGLAGQETQYF.